Listed below are T cell receptor beta chains from one sample, sequenced in a study of cytomegalovirus exposure and HLA in healthy donors. Produced via immunoSEQ multiplex PCR; TCRdb's table is partial and in-frame only. This table holds around 84,000 clones, around 82% found once. The sequenced sample consisted of PBMCs. The source of these receptors is a man aged 50-60 years in good health and CMV-seronegative. The CDR3 runs from the conserved cysteine through the conserved F or W. D genes are given only for firm matches. For some rows the clone size is stated as once, few or many, or as a class when expanded; others skip it.

CDR3 protein: CASSLRQGNTEAFF
CDR3 DNA: TGTGCCAGCAGCTTAAGACAGGGGAACACTGAAGCTTTCTTT
J gene: TRBJ1-1
D gene: TRBD1
V gene: TRBV13
clone size: .

CDR3 protein: CASSQDRTGVTEAFF
CDR3 DNA: TGCGCCAGCAGCCAAGATCGGACAGGGGTAACTGAAGCTTTCTTT
J gene: TRBJ1-1
D gene: TRBD1
V gene: TRBV4-3
clone size: few

CDR3 protein: CASSVLPGYEQYF
CDR3 DNA: TGCGCCAGCAGCGTACTACCAGGGTACGAGCAGTACTTC
J gene: TRBJ2-7
D gene: .
V gene: TRBV4-1
clone size: .

CDR3 protein: CASSLGYRASGNTIYF
CDR3 DNA: TGCGCCAGCAGCTTGGGTTACAGGGCCTCTGGAAACACCATATATTTT
J gene: TRBJ1-3
D gene: .
V gene: TRBV5-1
clone size: .

CDR3 protein: CASRLAGALTYEQYF
CDR3 DNA: TGTGCCAGCCGACTAGCGGGGGCCTTAACCTACGAGCAGTACTTC
J gene: TRBJ2-7
D gene: TRBD2
V gene: TRBV6-1
clone size: few

CDR3 protein: CASTAAPSSGNTIYF
CDR3 DNA: TGTGCCAGTACCGCCGCCCCCAGCTCTGGAAACACCATATATTTT
J gene: TRBJ1-3
D gene: .
V gene: TRBV19
clone size: .

CDR3 protein: CASSSSTEETQYF
CDR3 DNA: TGCGCCAGCAGCTCCTCGACAGAAGAGACCCAGTACTTC
J gene: TRBJ2-5
D gene: .
V gene: TRBV5-1
clone size: .

CDR3 protein: CASSDGGGTDTQYF
CDR3 DNA: TGTGCCAGCAGTGACGGCGGGGGTACAGATACGCAGTATTTT
J gene: TRBJ2-3
D gene: TRBD2
V gene: TRBV6-4
clone size: .

CDR3 protein: CASSQGAGGNYGYTF
CDR3 DNA: TGTGCCAGCAGCCAAGGCGCCGGAGGAAACTATGGCTACACCTTC
J gene: TRBJ1-2
D gene: .
V gene: TRBV5-4
clone size: .

CDR3 protein: CASSPTTGVNSPLHF
CDR3 DNA: TGTGCCAGCTCACCCACGACAGGGGTCAATTCACCCCTCCACTTT
J gene: TRBJ1-6
D gene: TRBD1
V gene: TRBV18
clone size: .

CDR3 protein: CASSPDDSLYGYTF
CDR3 DNA: TGTGCCAGCAGCCCCGATGACAGTCTTTATGGCTACACCTTC
J gene: TRBJ1-2
D gene: .
V gene: TRBV5-6
clone size: .

CDR3 protein: CASSSVNNEQFF
CDR3 DNA: TGTGCCAGCAGTTCGGTAAACAATGAGCAGTTCTTC
J gene: TRBJ2-1
D gene: .
V gene: TRBV28
clone size: .

CDR3 protein: CASSPGLVGSPLHF
CDR3 DNA: TGTGCCAGCAGCCCAGGGCTGGTCGGTTCACCCCTCCACTTT
J gene: TRBJ1-6
D gene: .
V gene: TRBV5-6
clone size: .

CDR3 protein: CASSEWTDNSPLHF
CDR3 DNA: TGTGCCAGCAGTGAATGGACAGATAATTCACCCCTCCACTTT
J gene: TRBJ1-6
D gene: .
V gene: TRBV25-1
clone size: once

CDR3 protein: CASSVPWGQTPYEQYF
CDR3 DNA: TGTGCCAGCAGTGTCCCGTGGGGACAGACTCCGTACGAGCAGTACTTC
J gene: TRBJ2-7
D gene: TRBD1
V gene: TRBV28
clone size: once

CDR3 protein: CSVAWRLAGHNEQFF
CDR3 DNA: TGCAGCGTTGCCTGGCGCCTAGCGGGGCACAATGAGCAGTTCTTC
J gene: TRBJ2-1
D gene: TRBD2
V gene: TRBV29-1
clone size: .

CDR3 protein: CASSQPEGFSPLHF
CDR3 DNA: TGTGCCAGCAGCCAACCGGAGGGGTTTTCACCCCTCCACTTT
J gene: TRBJ1-6
D gene: .
V gene: TRBV2
clone size: .

CDR3 protein: CASSPHSWFAGGSMNTGELFF
CDR3 DNA: TGTGCCAGCAGCCCTCATAGTTGGTTCGCGGGGGGAAGTATGAACACCGGGGAGCTGTTTTTT
J gene: TRBJ2-2
D gene: TRBD2
V gene: TRBV14
clone size: .

CDR3 protein: CATSNPLGGAGGTNEQFF
CDR3 DNA: TGTGCCACCAGCAACCCCCTTGGAGGAGCGGGGGGGACCAATGAGCAGTTCTTC
J gene: TRBJ2-1
D gene: TRBD2
V gene: TRBV15
clone size: .

CDR3 protein: CASGRTDTQYF
CDR3 DNA: TGTGCCAGTGGGCGAACAGATACGCAGTATTTT
J gene: TRBJ2-3
D gene: .
V gene: TRBV9
clone size: .

CDR3 protein: CASSAGTVSPLHF
CDR3 DNA: TGTGCCAGCAGTGCGGGGACTGTTTCACCCCTCCACTTT
J gene: TRBJ1-6
D gene: .
V gene: TRBV6-6
clone size: .

CDR3 protein: CASSGTGGQPQHF
CDR3 DNA: TGTGCCAGCAGCGGGACAGGGGGTCAGCCCCAGCATTTT
J gene: TRBJ1-5
D gene: TRBD1
V gene: TRBV6-6
clone size: .

CDR3 protein: CASSRYTGDQPQHF
CDR3 DNA: TGCGCCAGCAGCCGGTATACGGGAGATCAGCCCCAGCATTTT
J gene: TRBJ1-5
D gene: .
V gene: TRBV4-3
clone size: .

CDR3 protein: CATEDPGGPFSDTQYF
CDR3 DNA: TGTGCCACGGAGGATCCGGGGGGGCCCTTTTCCGATACGCAGTATTTT
J gene: TRBJ2-3
D gene: TRBD2
V gene: TRBV7-2
clone size: .

CDR3 protein: CASSYDLWGGTYNEQFF
CDR3 DNA: TGTGCCAGCAGTTACGACCTCTGGGGGGGTACATACAATGAGCAGTTCTTC
J gene: TRBJ2-1
D gene: TRBD2
V gene: TRBV28
clone size: few

CDR3 protein: CASSLVGGTRTDTQYF
CDR3 DNA: TGCGCCAGCAGCTTGGTAGGCGGGACTAGAACCGATACGCAGTATTTT
J gene: TRBJ2-3
D gene: TRBD2
V gene: TRBV5-1
clone size: once

CDR3 protein: CASSLAGTGARNTIYF
CDR3 DNA: TGTGCCAGCAGCTTAGCAGGGACAGGGGCGAGAAACACCATATATTTT
J gene: TRBJ1-3
D gene: TRBD1
V gene: TRBV7-9
clone size: .

CDR3 protein: CATTPTGGRTYNEQFF
CDR3 DNA: TGTGCAACCACCCCCACGGGGGGGAGAACCTACAATGAGCAGTTCTTC
J gene: TRBJ2-1
D gene: TRBD2
V gene: TRBV10-3
clone size: .

CDR3 protein: CASRLAGGNTGELFF
CDR3 DNA: TGTGCCAGCAGACTAGCGGGGGGGAACACCGGGGAGCTGTTTTTT
J gene: TRBJ2-2
D gene: TRBD2
V gene: TRBV27
clone size: .

CDR3 protein: CSSSFPGLAEYQETQYF
CDR3 DNA: TGTTCCAGCAGCTTCCCGGGACTAGCGGAGTACCAAGAGACCCAGTACTTC
J gene: TRBJ2-5
D gene: TRBD2
V gene: TRBV7-9
clone size: once

CDR3 protein: CASSPRQGQNTEAFF
CDR3 DNA: TGTGCCAGCAGCCCTCGACAGGGGCAGAACACTGAAGCTTTCTTT
J gene: TRBJ1-1
D gene: TRBD1
V gene: TRBV7-2
clone size: .